This record covers a single TCR beta chain. Its matching antigen is unknown. This same CDR3 is encoded by further DNA sequences in the sample. The CDR3 loop spans 12 amino acids. V was trimmed by 7 bases and J by 1 base, leaving 7 bases between them. The V gene's germline CDR1 is SNHLY and CDR2 FYNNEI. These data come from a study of T cell responses to AZD1222 COVID-19 vaccine. Study-wide background: Timing groups of about 4 and about 12 weeks for second doses were pooled. Study results and caveats: Receipt of two AZD1222 doses was followed by a rise in Spike-specific TCR breadth and depth. Regions 160-218 and 743-854 dominated among vaccine-associated CD4 TCRs spanning spike. Reports say nearly half of spike-specific TCRs go after unmutated variant regions.

Method: immunoSEQ multiplex PCR; TCRdb's copy keeps in-frame clones and lacks some. The sample yields about 100,000 clones, about 89% seen once. The specimen was peripheral blood, collected on day 0 of AZD1222 vaccination. V is TRBV2 and J is TRBJ1-1, with D unresolved. This TCR came from an adult in good health. This chain's CDR3 is CASTVSNTEAFF. The CDR3 nucleotides read TGTGCCAGCACCGTATCGAACACTGAAGCTTTCTTT.